This T cell receptor beta chain was found in a study of CXCR3-negative and CXCR3-positive naive CD8 T cells. CDR1 is MNHEY, CDR2 SVGAGI, per germline. The CDR3 is made up of 17 amino acids. Each TRB cDNA library was prepared by 5' RACE (with UMI labels). No DNA is given; TCRdb re-called the 5' RACE reads and lists each CDR3 protein once. The specimen's table records 150,000 or so distinct CDR3 sequences. The naive CD8+ gate required CD45RO-CCR7+CD27+CD95- phenotype. In the case of this clonotype: Its matching antigen is unknown.

Study results and caveats: Diversity in memory CD8+ cells fell much lower than the comparably high levels seen in both naive subsets.

The chain employs TRBV6-5 and TRBJ2-6. The clonotype comes from a human donor in good health. Some clones in this sample may be carry-over from other donors' samples. Specimen: naive CXCR3- CD8+ T cells from blood. The subset is: CD45RO-CCR7+CD27+CD95- naive CD8+ T cells lacking CXCR3 (TNR3-). This chain's CDR3 is CASSYWTAESGANVLTF.